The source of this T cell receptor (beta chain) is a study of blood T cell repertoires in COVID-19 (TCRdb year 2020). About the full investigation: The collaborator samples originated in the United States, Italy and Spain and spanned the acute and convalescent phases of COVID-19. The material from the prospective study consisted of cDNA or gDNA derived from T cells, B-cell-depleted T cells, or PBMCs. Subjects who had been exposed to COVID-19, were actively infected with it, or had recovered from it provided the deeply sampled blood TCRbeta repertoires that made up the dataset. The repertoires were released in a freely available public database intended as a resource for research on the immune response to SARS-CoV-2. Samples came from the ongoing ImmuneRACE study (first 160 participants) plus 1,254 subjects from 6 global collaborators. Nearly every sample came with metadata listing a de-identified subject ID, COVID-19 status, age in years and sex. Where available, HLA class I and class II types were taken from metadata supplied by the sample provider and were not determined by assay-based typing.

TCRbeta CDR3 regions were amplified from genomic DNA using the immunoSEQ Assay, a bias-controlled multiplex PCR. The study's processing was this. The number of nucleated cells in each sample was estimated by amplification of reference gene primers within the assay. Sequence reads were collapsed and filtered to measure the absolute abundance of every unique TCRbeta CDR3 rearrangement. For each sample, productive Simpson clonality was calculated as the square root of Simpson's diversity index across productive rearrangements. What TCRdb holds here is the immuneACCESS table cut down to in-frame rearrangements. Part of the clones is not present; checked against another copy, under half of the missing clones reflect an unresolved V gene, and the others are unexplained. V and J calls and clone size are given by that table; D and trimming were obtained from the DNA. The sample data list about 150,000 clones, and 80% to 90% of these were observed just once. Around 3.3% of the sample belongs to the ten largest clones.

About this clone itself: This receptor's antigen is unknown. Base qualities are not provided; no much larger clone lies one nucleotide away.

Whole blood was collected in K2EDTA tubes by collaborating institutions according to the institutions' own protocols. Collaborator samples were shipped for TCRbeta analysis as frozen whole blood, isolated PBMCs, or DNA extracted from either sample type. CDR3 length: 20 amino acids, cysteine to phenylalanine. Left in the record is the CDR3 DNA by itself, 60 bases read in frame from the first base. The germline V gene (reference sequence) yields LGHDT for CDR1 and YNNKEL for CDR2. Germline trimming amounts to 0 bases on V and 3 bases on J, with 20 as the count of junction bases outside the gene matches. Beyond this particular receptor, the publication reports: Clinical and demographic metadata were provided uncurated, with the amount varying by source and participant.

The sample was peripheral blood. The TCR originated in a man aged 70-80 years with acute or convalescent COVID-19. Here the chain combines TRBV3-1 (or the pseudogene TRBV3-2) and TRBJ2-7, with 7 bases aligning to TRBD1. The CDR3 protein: CASSQDPQGPLAKIDYEQYF. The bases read TGTGCCAGCAGCCAAGACCCACAGGGGCCTCTCGCGAAAATTGACTACGAGCAGTACTTC.